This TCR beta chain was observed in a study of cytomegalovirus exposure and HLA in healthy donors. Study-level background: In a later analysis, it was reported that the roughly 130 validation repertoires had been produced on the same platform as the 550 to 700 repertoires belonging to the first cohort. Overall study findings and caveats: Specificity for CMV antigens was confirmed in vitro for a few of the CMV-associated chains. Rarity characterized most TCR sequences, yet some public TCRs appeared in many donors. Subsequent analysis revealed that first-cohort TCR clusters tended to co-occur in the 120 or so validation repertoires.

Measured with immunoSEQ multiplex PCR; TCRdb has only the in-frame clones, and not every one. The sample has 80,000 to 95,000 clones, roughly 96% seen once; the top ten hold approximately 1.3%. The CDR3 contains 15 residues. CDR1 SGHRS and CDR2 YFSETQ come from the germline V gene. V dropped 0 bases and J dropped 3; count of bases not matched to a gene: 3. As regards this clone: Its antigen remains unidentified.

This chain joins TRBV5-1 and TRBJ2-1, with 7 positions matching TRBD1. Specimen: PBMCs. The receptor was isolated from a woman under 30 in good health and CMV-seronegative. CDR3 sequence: CASSLVGDSYNEQFF. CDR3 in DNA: TGCGCCAGCAGCTTGGTAGGGGACAGCTACAATGAGCAGTTCTTC. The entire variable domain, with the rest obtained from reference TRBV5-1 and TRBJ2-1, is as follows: KAGVTQTPRYLIKTRGQQVTLSCSPISGHRSVSWYQQTPGQGLQFLFEYFSETQRNKGNFPGRFSGRQFSNSRSEMNVSTLELGDSALYLCASSLVGDSYNEQFFGPGTRLTVL.